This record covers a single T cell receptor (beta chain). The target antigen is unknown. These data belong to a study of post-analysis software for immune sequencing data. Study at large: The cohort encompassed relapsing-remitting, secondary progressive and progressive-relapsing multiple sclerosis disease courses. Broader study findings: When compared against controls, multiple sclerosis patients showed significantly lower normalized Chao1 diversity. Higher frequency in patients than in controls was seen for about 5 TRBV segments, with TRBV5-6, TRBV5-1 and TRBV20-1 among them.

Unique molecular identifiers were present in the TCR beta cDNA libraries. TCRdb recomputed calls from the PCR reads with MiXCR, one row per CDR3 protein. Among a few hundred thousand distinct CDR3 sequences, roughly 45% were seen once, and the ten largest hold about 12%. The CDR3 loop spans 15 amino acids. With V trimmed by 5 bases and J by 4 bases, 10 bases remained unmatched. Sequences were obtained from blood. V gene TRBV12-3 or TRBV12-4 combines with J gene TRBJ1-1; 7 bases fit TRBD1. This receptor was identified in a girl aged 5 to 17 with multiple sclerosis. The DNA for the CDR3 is TGTGCCAGCAGTCCCTGGGACAGCATGAGCACTGAAGCTTTCTTT. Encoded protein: CASSPWDSMSTEAFF.